The entry below gives a single T cell receptor beta chain sequence along with its context. Original data processing: Nucleated cell number was recorded as an estimate derived from reference gene primer amplification. Generated by immunoSEQ multiplex PCR, the TCRdb table keeps only in-frame clones and is missing some. The V and J calls and clone size were taken over from that table, and D and trimming were inferred from the DNA. The data show 200,000 or so clones, with more than 65% seen just once and about 2.9% held by the top ten. CDR3 length equals 13 residues. Trimming took off 5 bases at V and 2 bases at J, with 5 bases between the two ends. From germline, CDR1 is KGHDR and CDR2 SFDVKD. The data stem from a study of blood T cell repertoires in COVID-19. At the level of the study: The origin of the acute and convalescent COVID-19 samples was the United States, Italy and Spain. T cells, B-cell-depleted T cells, or PBMCs supplied cDNA or gDNA.

The TCR sequence derives from a woman in her thirties who had recovered from COVID-19. This rearrangement joins TRBV24-1 to TRBJ2-2; no firm D call. Input material: peripheral blood. The CDR3 protein is CATSGQNTGELFF. CDR3 coding DNA: TGTGCCACCAGTGGGCAAAACACCGGGGAGCTGTTTTTT.